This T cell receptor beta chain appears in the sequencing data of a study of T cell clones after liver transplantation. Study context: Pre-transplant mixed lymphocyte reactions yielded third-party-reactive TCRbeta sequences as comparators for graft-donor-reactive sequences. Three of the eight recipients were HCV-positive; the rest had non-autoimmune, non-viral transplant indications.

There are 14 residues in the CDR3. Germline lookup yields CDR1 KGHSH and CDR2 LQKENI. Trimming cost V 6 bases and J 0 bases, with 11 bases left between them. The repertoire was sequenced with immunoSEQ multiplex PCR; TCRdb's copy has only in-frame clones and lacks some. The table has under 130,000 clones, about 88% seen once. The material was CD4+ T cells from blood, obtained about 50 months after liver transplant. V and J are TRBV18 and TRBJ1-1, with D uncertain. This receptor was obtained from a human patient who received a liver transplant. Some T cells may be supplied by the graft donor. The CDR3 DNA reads TGTGCCAGCTCGCAGCAAACCATGAACACTGAAGCTTTCTTT. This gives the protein CASSQQTMNTEAFF. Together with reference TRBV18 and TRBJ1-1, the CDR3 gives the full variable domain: NAGVMQNPRHLVRRRGQEARLRCSPMKGHSHVYWYRQLPEEGLKFMVYLQKENIIDESGMPKERFSAEFPKEGPSILRIQQVVRGDSAAYFCASSQQTMNTEAFFGQGTRLTVV.